The clone carrying this T cell receptor beta chain was seen more than once but under ten times. The method was immunoSEQ multiplex PCR; TCRdb's version includes in-frame clones alone and lacks a portion of them. The sample yields about 130,000 clones, approximately 90% seen once. The CDR3 spans 13 residues. Germline V gives CDR1 SNHLY, CDR2 FYNNEI. V lost 7 bases to trimming and J lost 9 bases, with 16 bases between them. The data originate from a study of cytomegalovirus exposure and HLA in healthy donors. Sequences were obtained from PBMCs. The receptor comes from a woman in her thirties in good health and CMV-seropositive. This chain uses TRBV2 with TRBJ1-5; a possible D gene is TRBD1 (5 bases). CDR3: CASTNQGPGPQHF. The CDR3 region has the DNA TGTGCCAGCACTAACCAGGGTCCGGGGCCCCAGCATTTT.